Below are 8 T cell receptor beta chains sequenced from a single sample in a study of early T cells in non-severe SARS-CoV-2 infection. TCRdb used MiXCR to reprocess the 5' RACE reads, holding one entry per CDR3 protein. Of 75,000 to 80,000 distinct CDR3 sequences listed, less than 20% are singletons. Material for sequencing was whole blood. Receptors were obtained from an adult who was a healthcare worker with PCR-confirmed SARS-CoV-2 infection or an uninfected control (not recorded which).

At least ten counts were recorded for this clonotype. V is TRBV7-9 and J is TRBJ1-2; D not resolved. CDR3 length equals 14 residues. Trimming removed 5 bases from V and 7 bases from J, with 17 bases in between. Per germline, CDR1 SEHNR and CDR2 FQNEAQ (reference sequence). The CDR3 DNA reads TGTGCCAGCAGCCCTAACGCTGACCAGCGTGGCTACACCTTC. It specifies CASSPNADQRGYTF.

This chain's CDR3 is CASSPDWGNYGYTF. CDR3 sequence (DNA): TGTGCCAGCAGCCCGGACTGGGGTAACTATGGCTACACCTTC. The chain is built from TRBV3-1 and TRBJ1-2; no clear D gene. The germline V gene has CDR1 LGHDT and CDR2 YNNKEL (reference sequence). The CDR3 loop spans 14 amino acids. Trimming removed 4 bases at V and 1 base at J, with 10 bases between.

The rearrangement uses TRBV5-6 and TRBJ2-1; D might be TRBD1 or TRBD2, each matching 5 bases. V was pared by 4 bases and J by 6 bases, with 11 bases between. The V gene's germline CDR1 is SGHDT and CDR2 YYEEEE. The length of the CDR3 is 13 residues. CDR3 in amino acids: CASSPPRGNEQFF. CDR3 nucleotides: TGTGCCAGCAGCCCCCCGAGGGGCAATGAGCAGTTCTTC. Based on the CDR3 plus reference TRBV5-6 and TRBJ2-1, the full variable domain is DAGVTQSPTHLIKTRGQQVTLRCSPKSGHDTVSWYQQALGQGPQFIFQYYEEEERQRGNFPDRFSGHQFPNYSSELNVNALLLGDSALYLCASSPPRGNEQFFGPGTRLTVL.

This clonotype was found a few times. J is TRBJ2-1 and V is TRBV11-3, with 10 bases matching TRBD2. The CDR3 sequence is 15 residues long. Germline V CDR1 and CDR2: SGHNT, YENEEA. Trimming cost V 3 bases and J 5 bases; bases outside gene matches: 4. The CDR3 DNA reads as TGTGCCAGCAGCTTGGAAGCGGGAGGGAACAATGAGCAGTTCTTC. This encodes CASSLEAGGNNEQFF.

The rearrangement links TRBV5-4 to TRBJ2-3; D gene unclear. This CDR3 comprises 13 residues. Germline V gene data show CDR1 as SGHNT and CDR2 as YYREEE (reference sequence). V lost 3 bases and J lost 2, with 7 bases in between. Here the CDR3 reads CASSWYSTDTQYF. The CDR3 nucleotides are TGTGCCAGCAGCTGGTACTCCACAGATACGCAGTATTTT.

The chain links TRBV29-1 to TRBJ2-7; 10 positions match TRBD1. Germline V gene lookup returns CDR1 SQVTM and CDR2 ANQGSEA. The J segment lost 6 bases and the V segment lost 1 base, leaving 9 bases of the junction unmatched. This CDR3 has 15 amino acids. CDR3 sequence reads: CSVEVQGTGAFEQYF. CDR3 DNA: TGCAGCGTTGAAGTTCAGGGGACAGGGGCGTTCGAGCAGTACTTC.

The V gene is TRBV5-4, the J gene TRBJ1-2; possible D gene TRBD1, 5 bases. With 0 bases removed from V and 8 bases from J, the gap between germline ends came to 17 bases. Germline V CDR1 and CDR2: SGHNT, YYREEE (reference sequence). CDR3 length equals 15 residues. DNA for the CDR3: TGTGCCAGCAGCTTGGTGGCAGGGTACAATGAAGGCTACACCTTC. This translates into CASSLVAGYNEGYTF.

This clonotype was found a few times. The V gene is TRBV7-9, the J gene TRBJ1-1, with D uncertain. The CDR3 is 14 residues long. Deletions cut 5 bases from V and 2 bases from J, with 12 bases between. Per germline, CDR1 SEHNR and CDR2 FQNEAQ (reference sequence). This chain's CDR3 is CASSHPDGNTEAFF. In nucleotides, the CDR3 is TGTGCCAGCAGCCACCCGGACGGAAACACTGAAGCTTTCTTT.